Listed here are 23 T cell receptor beta chains from one sample, sequenced in a study of blood T cell dynamics during melanoma immunotherapy. Study-level findings and limits: Cell-free DNA CDR3 sequences most resembled the immune-effector CD8+ subset, which was also most clonal.

Sequencing used immunoSEQ multiplex PCR; TCRdb keeps in-frame clones, though not all of them. The sample consists of 850 to 1,000 clones, about two thirds of them appearing once. These TCRs are of unknown antigen specificity. Time point described: week 3, after first cycle of checkpoint inhibitor. The CD3+ CD4- CD8+ CD45RA- CD45RO-high CD27- CCR7- memory phenotype defined TIE cells. Sequences were derived from CD8+ T cells from blood, sampled from a patient treated with checkpoint blockade. All receptors derive from a human donor with melanoma.

The genes are TRBV7-2 and TRBJ1-1, with a weak D call TRBD1 (6 bases). V was trimmed by 2 bases and J by 3 bases, leaving 16 bases between them. The CDR3 contains 16 residues. The V gene's germline CDR1 is SGHTA and CDR2 FQGNSA. For the CDR3, the DNA is TGTGCCAGCAGCTTACAGGGGTGGGTCCGGGACACTGAAGCTTTCTTT. Translating gives CASSLQGWVRDTEAFF. Combining the CDR3 with reference TRBV7-2 and TRBJ1-1 gives the whole variable domain GAGVSQSPSNKVTEKGKDVELRCDPISGHTALYWYRQSLGQGLEFLIYFQGNSAPDKSGLPSDRFSAERTGGSVSTLTIQRTQQEDSAVYLCASSLQGWVRDTEAFFGQGTRLTVV.

DNA of the CDR3: TGTGCCAGCAGCTTATCTTTCCCGGGAGTTGACGAGCAGTACTTC. Its protein is CASSLSFPGVDEQYF. This chain links TRBV11-2 with TRBJ2-7; a weak D match, TRBD2 (6 bases). The CDR3 consists of 15 residues. Per the germline V gene, CDR1 is SGHAT and CDR2 is FQNNGV. V gave up 2 bases and J gave up 5 bases, with 16 bases separating them.

The V gene is TRBV19, the J gene TRBJ2-7; the D gene could be TRBD1 or TRBD2 (6 bases each). V was pared by 6 bases and J by 0 bases, with 9 bases between. Germline lookup yields CDR1 LNHDA and CDR2 SQIVND (reference sequence). This CDR3 region has 13 residues. CDR3 region: CASSGGSSYEQYF. The CDR3 region has the DNA TGTGCCAGTAGCGGGGGCAGCTCCTACGAGCAGTACTTC.

This clone was seen only once. V and J are TRBV29-1 and TRBJ2-1; D may be TRBD1 (6 bases). Germline assignment: CDR1 SQVTM and CDR2 ANQGSEA. CDR3 length: 15 residues. With 3 bases removed from V and 4 bases from J, the gap between germline ends came to 16 bases. As DNA, the CDR3 is TGCAGCGTTGATGGGGACACGACAACTTACAATGAGCAGTTCTTC. Amino acids: CSVDGDTTTYNEQFF.

V usage is TRBV9 and J usage is TRBJ2-1; 7 nucleotides agree with TRBD1. Germline lookup yields CDR1 SGDLS and CDR2 YYNGEE. Losses at the gene ends were 3 bases for V and 8 bases for J; bases not matched to a gene: 11. This CDR3 spans 15 amino acids. The CDR3 DNA reads TGTGCCAGCAGCGCCCAAGACCTCGACAGGGATGAGCAGTTCTTC. Translating gives CASSAQDLDRDEQFF.

Within the sample, this clone is large. This sequence joins TRBV7-9 and TRBJ2-7; D gene uncertain. With 1 base removed from V and 5 bases from J, the gap between germline ends came to 9 bases. This CDR3 comprises 13 residues. CDR1 is SEHNR and CDR2 is FQNEAQ in the germline V gene (reference sequence). The DNA of the CDR3 is TGTGCCAGCAGCTTAGGTTTGGGCGACGAGCAGTACTTC. Translating it yields CASSLGLGDEQYF.

V and J are TRBV28 and TRBJ2-7; TRBD1 matches 7 bases. V lost 4 bases and J lost 2; bases outside the gene matches: 20. Germline lookup yields CDR1 MDHEN and CDR2 SYDVKM. The CDR3 runs 19 residues. CDR3 nucleotides: TGTGCCAGCAGTTCGCACCGGGACAGCCAAAGGATTGATCCCTACGAGCAGTACTTC. The encoded protein is CASSSHRDSQRIDPYEQYF.

The rearrangement uses TRBV29-1 and TRBJ2-3; D possibly corresponds to TRBD2 (6 bases). The germline V gene has CDR1 SQVTM and CDR2 ANQGSEA. The length of the CDR3 is 13 residues. V dropped 4 bases and J dropped 4 bases, with 12 bases sitting between them. The CDR3 spells CSVVREPPDTQYF. The CDR3 bases are TGCAGCGTTGTTCGGGAGCCCCCAGATACGCAGTATTTT.

V gene TRBV7-6 combines with J gene TRBJ2-2; unclear D gene. CDR3 length: 15 amino acids. With 0 bases removed from V and 6 bases from J, the gap between germline ends came to 11 bases. From germline, CDR1 is SGHVS and CDR2 FNYEAQ. CDR3: CASSLAPPSAGELFF. CDR3 bases: TGTGCCAGCAGCTTAGCCCCCCCTTCGGCCGGGGAGCTGTTTTTT.

The chain is built from TRBV5-4 and TRBJ2-3; tentatively, D is TRBD1 or TRBD2 (5 bases each). The CDR3 sequence is 14 residues long. Looked up from germline, CDR1 is SGHNT and CDR2 is YYREEE (reference sequence). Trimming shortened V by 3 bases and J by 4 bases, and 12 bases separated the two germline ends. CDR3 DNA sequence: TGTGCCAGCAGCTGGGGGAGCGGTTCAGATACGCAGTATTTT. Translating it yields CASSWGSGSDTQYF.

The rearrangement joins TRBV13 to TRBJ1-1; the match to TRBD1 covers 8 bases. Per the germline V gene, CDR1 is PRHDT and CDR2 is FYEKMQ (reference sequence). V shed 5 bases, J shed 5 bases, and the junction held 7 bases outside the gene matches. The CDR3 covers 14 residues. The CDR3, as DNA: TGTGCCAGCAGCCAAGGACAGGGTTCTACTGAAGCTTTCTTT. This translates into CASSQGQGSTEAFF.

This clone has only a few counts. The chain couples TRBV5-4 to TRBJ2-2; D is uncertain. CDR3 length: 13 amino acids. Germline-derived CDR1 and CDR2 are SGHNT and YYREEE (reference sequence). V was pared by 0 bases and J by 4 bases, with 4 bases between. The CDR3, as DNA: TGTGCCAGCAGCTTGGGGGGCACCGGGGAGCTGTTTTTT. It encodes CASSLGGTGELFF.

This chain connects TRBV7-6 to TRBJ2-7; 16 nucleotides line up with TRBD2. Germline V gene lookup returns CDR1 SGHVS and CDR2 FNYEAQ. The trim removed 5 bases at V and 2 bases at J, leaving 6 bases unmatched. This CDR3 region has 17 residues. The CDR3 region has the DNA TGTGCCAGCAGCCCCGGGACTAGCGGGAGGGCTACCTACGAGCAGTACTTC. It encodes CASSPGTSGRATYEQYF.

The CDR3 DNA is TGTGCCAGCAGCACCGGACAGATCAATCAGCCCCAGCATTTT. This encodes CASSTGQINQPQHF. This chain joins TRBV7-8 and TRBJ1-5, with D maybe TRBD1 (6 bases). The CDR3 runs 14 residues. Trimming pared 5 bases from V and 3 bases from J, leaving 11 bases between. From germline, CDR1 is SGHVS and CDR2 FQNEAQ.

This clone appeared a single time. CDR3 DNA: TGCAGCGTTGAGCCTGGGACAGGGGAGTTCGCAGATACGCAGTATTTT. It codes for CSVEPGTGEFADTQYF. The chain carries TRBV29-1 and TRBJ2-3, with 10 bases that match TRBD1. This CDR3 contains 16 residues. Germline trimming cut 3 bases from V and 4 bases from J; bases unmatched to any gene: 10. Per germline, CDR1 SQVTM and CDR2 ANQGSEA.

The chain combines TRBV6-5 with TRBJ1-2; 10 nucleotides agree with TRBD1. This CDR3 region has 15 residues. Germline values: CDR1 MNHEY, CDR2 SVGAGI. The ends lost 4 bases at V and 4 bases at J; junction bases unmatched: 6. The CDR3 DNA reads as TGTGCCAGCAGTTTTCAGGGGACAGGGGTCTATGGCTACACCTTC. This sequence encodes CASSFQGTGVYGYTF.

V is TRBV11-3 and J is TRBJ2-3, with a possible D match to TRBD2 (5 bases). Looked up from germline, CDR1 is SGHNT and CDR2 is YENEEA. V lost 6 bases and J lost 5, with 9 bases in between. The CDR3 extends over 12 amino acids. DNA of the CDR3: TGTGCCAGCAGTGTCGGAGGAGATACGCAGTATTTT. Translating gives CASSVGGDTQYF.

V usage is TRBV6-4 and J usage is TRBJ1-1; TRBD1 matches at 12 bases. Losses at the gene ends were 5 bases for V and 4 bases for J; bases not matched to a gene: 5. This CDR3 contains 15 residues. Germline-derived CDR1 and CDR2 are MRHNA and SNTAGT. The CDR3 coding sequence is TGTGCCAGCAGTTCGGGGACAGGGGGCGTCACTGAAGCTTTCTTT. This encodes CASSSGTGGVTEAFF.

V is TRBV5-6 and J is TRBJ2-7; possible D gene TRBD1, 5 bases. This CDR3 has 14 amino acids. Germline CDR1 SGHDT, CDR2 YYEEEE. The ends were cut back, 3 bases at V and 0 bases at J, with 10 bases in the middle. DNA for the CDR3: TGTGCCAGCAGCTCATACAGGTTCTCCTACGAGCAGTACTTC. Translation gives CASSSYRFSYEQYF. Full variable domain (remainder filled in from reference TRBV5-6 and TRBJ2-7): DAGVTQSPTHLIKTRGQQVTLRCSPKSGHDTVSWYQQALGQGPQFIFQYYEEEERQRGNFPDRFSGHQFPNYSSELNVNALLLGDSALYLCASSSYRFSYEQYFGPGTRLTVT.

The table lists this clone with a count of one. This rearrangement joins TRBV7-9 to TRBJ2-5; D is undetermined. The CDR3 consists of 14 residues. The germline V and J ends were trimmed by 5 bases and 2 bases, with 12 bases remaining between them. Germline loops: CDR1 SEHNR, CDR2 FQNEAQ (reference sequence). CDR3 coding DNA: TGTGCCAGCAGCCCTCGGACCCCACAAGAGACCCAGTACTTC. Translation: CASSPRTPQETQYF.

The chain recombines TRBV19 with TRBJ2-6; D remains ambiguous. The CDR3 consists of 15 residues. Per germline, CDR1 LNHDA and CDR2 SQIVND (reference sequence). The ends were cut back, 1 base at V and 0 bases at J, with 4 bases in the middle. CDR3 bases: TGTGCCAGTAGTATAGCTGACTCTGGGGCCAACGTCCTGACTTTC. Its protein product is CASSIADSGANVLTF.

V and J are TRBV15 and TRBJ1-5; unclear D gene. V lost 1 base and J 2 bases, leaving 6 bases between the germline ends. Germline CDR1 and CDR2: LNHNV and YYDKDF (reference sequence). This CDR3 is 14 amino acids long. CDR3 in amino acids: CATSRGFGNQPQHF. The CDR3 coding sequence is TGTGCCACCAGCAGAGGCTTCGGCAATCAGCCCCAGCATTTT. The full variable domain, rest sourced from reference TRBV15 and TRBJ1-5, is DAMVIQNPRYQVTQFGKPVTLSCSQTLNHNVMYWYQQKSSQAPKLLFHYYDKDFNNEADTPDNFQSRRPNTSFCFLDIRSPGLGDTAMYLCATSRGFGNQPQHFGDGTRLSIL.

The chain employs TRBV19 and TRBJ2-5; D possibly uses TRBD1 or TRBD2 (5 bases each). TRBJ2-7 matches the DNA end more closely, so the J call is doubtful. CDR3 length: 14 residues. Germline assignment: CDR1 LNHDA and CDR2 SQIVND (reference sequence). The CDR3 protein is CASSLPGRTYEQYF. As DNA, the CDR3 is TGTGCCAGTAGCCTGCCGGGACGGACTTACGAGCAGTACTTC.